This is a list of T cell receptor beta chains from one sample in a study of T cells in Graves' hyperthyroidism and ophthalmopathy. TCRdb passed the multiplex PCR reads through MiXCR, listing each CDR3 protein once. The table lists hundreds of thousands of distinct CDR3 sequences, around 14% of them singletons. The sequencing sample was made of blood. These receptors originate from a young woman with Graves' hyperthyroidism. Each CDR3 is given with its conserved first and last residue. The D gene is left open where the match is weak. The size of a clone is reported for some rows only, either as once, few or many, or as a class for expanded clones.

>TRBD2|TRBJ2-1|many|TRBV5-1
TGCGCCAGCAGCTGGACAGCGGGAGGGAGCGGTGAGCAGTTCTTC
CASSWTAGGSGEQFF
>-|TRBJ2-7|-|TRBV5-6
TGTGCCAGCAGCTTCCTACGACAGGTTATCTACGAGCAGTACTTC
CASSFLRQVIYEQYF
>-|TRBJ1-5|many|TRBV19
TGTGCCACGACGGGAACAGGGATAGTTAGCAATCAGCCCCAGCATTTT
CATTGTGIVSNQPQHF
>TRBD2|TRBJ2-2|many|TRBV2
TGTGCCAGCGGGATCGGGAGGGCCACCGGGGAGCTGTTTTTT
CASGIGRATGELFF
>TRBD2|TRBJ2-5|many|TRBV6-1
TGTGCCAGCAGTGAAGTAGGGCGGGAGCTGCGAGGGACCCAGTACTTC
CASSEVGRELRGTQYF
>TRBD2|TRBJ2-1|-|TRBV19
TGTGCCAGTAGTATCGAGCGGGAGTCAGATGAGCAGTTCTTC
CASSIERESDEQFF
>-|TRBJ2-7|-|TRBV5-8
TGTGCCAGCAGCTTAAACCGGGACAACCCTTCCTACGAGCAGTACTTC
CASSLNRDNPSYEQYF
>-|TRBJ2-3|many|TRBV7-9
TGTGCCAGCAGCCTCTGGGACGACACAGATACGCAGTATTTT
CASSLWDDTDTQYF
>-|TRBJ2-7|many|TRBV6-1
TGTGCCAGCAGTGAATCAGCAGGCTCCTACGAGCAGTACTTC
CASSESAGSYEQYF
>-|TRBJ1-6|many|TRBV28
TGTGCCAGCTGCCCAGGGCAGGGGTGGTCACCCCTCCACTTT
CASCPGQGWSPLHF
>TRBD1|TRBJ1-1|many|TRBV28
TGTGCCAGCAGTGGATCCGGGACAGGGTCAAAATGGGGGACTGAAGCTTTCTTT
CASSGSGTGSKWGTEAFF
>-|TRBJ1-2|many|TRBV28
TGTGCCAGCAGTTTGGGCAGGGGAGTCTATGACTATGGCTACACCTTC
CASSLGRGVYDYGYTF
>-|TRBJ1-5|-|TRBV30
TGTGCCTTGTCGACGAGGGGTCAGCCCCAGCATTTT
CALSTRGQPQHF
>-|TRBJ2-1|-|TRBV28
TGTGCCAGCTCCGATTTTGAGCAGTTCTTC
CASSDFEQFF
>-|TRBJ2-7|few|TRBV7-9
TGTGCCAGCAGCTTAGACCCTGGGGGTAACGGCTACGAGCAGTACTTC
CASSLDPGGNGYEQYF
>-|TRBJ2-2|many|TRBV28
TGTGCCAGCAGCTCTGGTTTAGCGAACACCGGGGAGCTGTTTTTT
CASSSGLANTGELFF
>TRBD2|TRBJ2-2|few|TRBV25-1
TGTGCCAGCAGTGAACAGACTAGCGGGAGTTTGGACACCGGGGAGCTGTTTTTT
CASSEQTSGSLDTGELFF
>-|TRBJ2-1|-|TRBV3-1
TGTGCCAGCACCACGCGGGATTTAAACAATGAGCAGTTCTTC
CASTTRDLNNEQFF
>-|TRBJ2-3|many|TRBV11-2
TGTGCCAGCAGCTTATGGCAGGGTAGGACAGATACGCAGTATTTT
CASSLWQGRTDTQYF
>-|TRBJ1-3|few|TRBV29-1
TGCAGCGTTGGGAAGATGGGGGGTACTGGAAACACCATATATTTT
CSVGKMGGTGNTIYF
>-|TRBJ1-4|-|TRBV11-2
TGTGCCAGCAGCTTAGATGTTGGTCATAAACTGTTTTTT
CASSLDVGHKLFF
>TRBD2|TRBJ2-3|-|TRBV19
TGTGCCAGTGGCTTCAGCGGGGGCACAGATACGCAGTATTTT
CASGFSGGTDTQYF
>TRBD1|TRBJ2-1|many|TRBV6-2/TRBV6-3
TGTGCCAGCACCCAGACAGGGATGTCCTACAATGAGCAGTTCTTC
CASTQTGMSYNEQFF
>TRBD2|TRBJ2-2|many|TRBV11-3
TGTGCCAGCAGCTATTCTAGCGGGATAACCGGGGAGCTGTTTTTT
CASSYSSGITGELFF
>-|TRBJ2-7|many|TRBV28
TGTGCCAGCAGTGATACAGGGAGATCCTACGAGCAGTACTTC
CASSDTGRSYEQYF
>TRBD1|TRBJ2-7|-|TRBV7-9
TGTGCCAGCAGACAGACAGGGGATGGCGAGCAGTACTTC
CASRQTGDGEQYF
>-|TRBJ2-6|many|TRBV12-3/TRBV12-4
TGTGCCAGCAGATTCACTGGGTCCAACGTCCTGACTTTC
CASRFTGSNVLTF
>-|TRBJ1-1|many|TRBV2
TGTGCCAGCGAGCGGGTCAGCACTGAAGCTTTCTTT
CASERVSTEAFF
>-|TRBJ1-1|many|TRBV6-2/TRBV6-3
TGTGCCAGCCACTGGTCGGGAGACACTGAAGCTTTCTTT
CASHWSGDTEAFF
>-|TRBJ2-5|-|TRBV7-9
TGTGCCAGCGTGGCGGGGGCCAAAGAGACCCAGTACTTC
CASVAGAKETQYF
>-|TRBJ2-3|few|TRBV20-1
TGCAGTGCCCCCGACTTGAGAGGCAGCGAGGGGGTAGGGGGCACAGATACGCAGTATTTT
CSAPDLRGSEGVGGTDTQYF
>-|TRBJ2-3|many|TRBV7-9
TGTGCCAGCAGCGGGACTCAGGTCGGATATACGCAGTATTTT
CASSGTQVGYTQYF
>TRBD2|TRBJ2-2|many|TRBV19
TGTGCCAGTAGTATAGATAAGACGCACGGGAGGTCCGGGGAGCTGTTTTTT
CASSIDKTHGRSGELFF
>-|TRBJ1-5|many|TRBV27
TGTGCCAGCAGTGGACTTAGCAATCAGCCCCAGCATTTT
CASSGLSNQPQHF
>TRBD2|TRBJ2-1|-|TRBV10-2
TGCGCCAGCAGTGAGTTCGATAGCGGGAGGGCCGTCAATGAGCAGTTCTTC
CASSEFDSGRAVNEQFF
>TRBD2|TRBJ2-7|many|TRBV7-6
TGTGCCAGCAGCTTAGAGACCGGGACTAGCGGGAGGGAGCAGTACTTC
CASSLETGTSGREQYF
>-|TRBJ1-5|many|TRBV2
TGTGCCAGCAGTGAAGAGGGGATGGTAAATCAGCCCCAGCATTTT
CASSEEGMVNQPQHF
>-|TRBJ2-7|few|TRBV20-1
TGCAGTGCTAGTTTTGGGGGGACACGCTACGAGCAGTACTTC
CSASFGGTRYEQYF
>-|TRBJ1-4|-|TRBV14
TGTGCCAGCAGCCAAGGTGACAGCAATGAAAAACTGTTTTTT
CASSQGDSNEKLFF
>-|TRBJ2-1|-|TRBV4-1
TGCGCCAGCAGCCACGGCGGCTACAATGAGCAGTTCTTC
CASSHGGYNEQFF
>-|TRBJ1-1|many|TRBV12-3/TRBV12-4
TGTGCCAGCAGTTTCGGACGGAGGAACACTGAAGCTTTCTTT
CASSFGRRNTEAFF
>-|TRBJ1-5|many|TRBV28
TGTGCCAGCAGTTTAACCCTGACAGTTAGCAATCAGCCCCAGCATTTT
CASSLTLTVSNQPQHF
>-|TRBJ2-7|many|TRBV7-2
TGTGCCAGCAGCGGTCAAGACAACTCTCTCTACGAGCAGTACTTC
CASSGQDNSLYEQYF
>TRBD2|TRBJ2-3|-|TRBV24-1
TGTGCCACCAGTGGAGGGGGGAGACTAGCGGGAGAACCCACAGATACGCAGTATTTT
CATSGGGRLAGEPTDTQYF
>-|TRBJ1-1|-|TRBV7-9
TGTGCCAGCAGCTCCGAGCATGGGCGGAACACTGAAGCTTTCTTT
CASSSEHGRNTEAFF
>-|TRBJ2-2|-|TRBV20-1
TGCAGTGCTAGGGATGGGATATCCGGGGAGCTGTTTTTT
CSARDGISGELFF